This T cell receptor beta chain originates from a study of Ad26.COV2.S vaccination and SARS-CoV-2 variants. To note about this clone: The antigen is not known.

Profiled with immunoSEQ multiplex PCR; TCRdb holds only in-frame clones, not every one. This table has 200,000 to 250,000 clones, roughly 90% appearing once. Points from the study as a whole: Substantial response breadth was reportedly seen for spike-specific CD8+ and CD4+ T cells after vaccination. Similar non-spike TCR breadth was observed in recipients of vaccine and of placebo. Placebo recipients trailed vaccine recipients in spike-specific TCR breadth.

Germline loops: CDR1 SGHVS, CDR2 FQNEAQ. Trimming pared 4 bases from V and 3 bases from J, leaving 13 bases between. The CDR3 consists of 14 residues. The sample's treatment: about 20 received Ad26.COV2.S at low or high dose, single or two shots; about 5 received placebo; per-sample allocation not given. Collection of the samples took place on day 63 after the first injection of vaccine or placebo. Donor was an adult aged 18-55 years in Boston. The J gene is TRBJ2-7, the V gene TRBV7-8; the D gene is possibly TRBD1 (5 bases). The sequencing used peripheral blood, collected in a trial of Ad26.COV2.S vaccine versus placebo. This receptor was identified in a person between 18 and 59 years old who received the Ad26.COV2.S COVID-19 vaccine or a placebo. CDR3 amino acids: CASSSPKQGYEQYF. CDR3 sequence (DNA): TGTGCCAGCAGCTCCCCCAAGCAGGGCTACGAGCAGTACTTC.